The 27 T cell receptor beta chains below were found in one sample sequenced in a study of T cells in Graves' hyperthyroidism and ophthalmopathy. What was amplified from RNA transcripts were TCR beta CDR3 regions. The HTBI set primed first-round TCR CDR3 RT-PCR. TCRdb itself ran the multiplex PCR reads through MiXCR, one entry per CDR3 protein. There are about 600,000 distinct CDR3 sequences in the sample; about 14% occur only once, and around 13% lies in the top ten. Source material: blood. Source of these receptors: a woman in her fifties or sixties with Graves' ophthalmopathy.

The sample holds a few counts of this clonotype. The chain carries TRBV14 and TRBJ2-1; D gene ambiguous. The CDR3 has 15 residues. V was shortened by 3 bases and J by 4 bases, with 13 bases between the two germline ends. Germline loops: CDR1 SGHDN, CDR2 FVKESK. CDR3 in DNA: TGTGCCAGCAGCCAGCGAATTATCAGATACAATGAGCAGTTCTTC. It is translated as CASSQRIIRYNEQFF. Supplemented by reference TRBV14 and TRBJ2-1, the full variable domain reads EAGVTQFPSHSVIEKGQTVTLRCDPISGHDNLYWYRRVMGKEIKFLLHFVKESKQDESGMPNNRFLAERTGGTYSTLKVQPAELEDSGVYFCASSQRIIRYNEQFFGPGTRLTVL.

This chain links TRBV4-2 with TRBJ2-1; a weak D match, TRBD1 (5 bases). The length of the CDR3 is 16 residues. With 1 base removed from V and 3 bases from J, the gap between germline ends came to 13 bases. The germline gives CDR1 LGHNA, CDR2 YNFKEQ. CDR3 in DNA: TGTGCCAGCAGCCAAGGGACAAGGGAATACTACAATGAGCAGTTCTTC. Translated, it gives CASSQGTREYYNEQFF.

This clonotype was observed at least ten times. The gene calls are TRBV28 and TRBJ1-2; 8 nucleotides agree with TRBD1. The CDR3 consists of 15 residues. Germline V gives CDR1 MDHEN, CDR2 SYDVKM. Trimming cost V 6 bases and J 0 bases; bases outside gene matches: 6. The CDR3 region has the DNA TGTGCCAGCAGCCGGGCAGGGGGCACTAACTATGGCTACACCTTC. It specifies CASSRAGGTNYGYTF.

This clonotype occurred many times. The V and J genes are TRBV11-2 and TRBJ1-2; 8 bases are a match to TRBD1. V dropped 6 bases and J dropped 4; count of bases not matched to a gene: 7. The CDR3 has 14 amino acids. Germline V gene data show CDR1 as SGHAT and CDR2 as FQNNGV. CDR3 in amino acids: CASSWTGSLYGYTF. The DNA for the CDR3 is TGTGCCAGCAGTTGGACAGGGTCCCTCTATGGCTACACCTTC.

This clonotype has a count of ten or more. The rearrangement joins TRBV7-3 to TRBJ2-1, with D possibly matching TRBD2 (5 bases). V was shortened by 4 bases and J by 6 bases, with 10 bases between the two germline ends. The germline gives CDR1 SGHTA, CDR2 FQGTGA. The CDR3 is 13 amino acids. Here the CDR3 DNA reads TGTGCCAGCAGCTCCCCACTAGTCAATGAGCAGTTCTTC. It is translated as CASSSPLVNEQFF.

This clonotype was counted at least ten times. The chain uses TRBV7-8 and TRBJ2-3, with TRBD2 identical over 10 bases. CDR3 length equals 15 residues. With V trimmed by 0 bases and J by 5 bases, 2 bases remained unmatched. Per the germline V gene, CDR1 is SGHVS and CDR2 is FQNEAQ. CDR3 loop: CASSLALAGEDTQYF. The CDR3 DNA reads TGTGCCAGCAGCTTAGCCCTAGCGGGAGAAGATACGCAGTATTTT.

There are many counts of this clonotype. The chain couples TRBV7-3 to TRBJ1-1; D unresolved. CDR3 length: 13 amino acids. Trimming pared 6 bases from V and 4 bases from J, leaving 12 bases between. Germline assignment: CDR1 SGHTA and CDR2 FQGTGA. CDR3 DNA sequence: TGTGCCAGCAGTCCATACGGACCCACTGAAGCTTTCTTT. The encoded protein is CASSPYGPTEAFF. Full variable domain (missing parts from reference TRBV7-3 and TRBJ1-1): GAGVSQTPSNKVTEKGKYVELRCDPISGHTALYWYRQSLGQGPEFLIYFQGTGAADDSGLPNDRFFAVRPEGSVSTLKIQRTERGDSAVYLCASSPYGPTEAFFGQGTRLTVV.

This clonotype was observed at least ten times. The chain carries TRBV7-3 and TRBJ2-1; 11 nucleotides line up with TRBD2. After removal of 5 bases from V and 0 bases from J, the junction contained 9 bases not matched to a gene. Germline V gene data show CDR1 as SGHTA and CDR2 as FQGTGA. The CDR3 consists of 18 residues. DNA for the CDR3: TGTGCCAGCAGCCACGGGACTAGCGGTTATACCTCCTACAATGAGCAGTTCTTC. This gives the protein CASSHGTSGYTSYNEQFF.

This clonotype occurred many times. This chain links TRBV5-1 with TRBJ2-1; a possible D gene is TRBD2 (5 bases). The CDR3 has 15 amino acids. The germline V and J ends were trimmed by 0 bases and 4 bases, with 11 bases remaining between them. From germline, CDR1 is SGHRS and CDR2 YFSETQ. CDR3 in amino acids: CASSLVPGNYNEQFF. The CDR3 DNA reads as TGCGCCAGCAGCTTGGTCCCGGGAAATTACAATGAGCAGTTCTTC.

This clonotype was detected many times. V is TRBV20-1 and J is TRBJ1-4; a weak D match, TRBD1 (6 bases). The germline gives CDR1 DFQATT, CDR2 SNEGSKA (reference sequence). The length of the CDR3 is 14 residues. Trimming took 5 bases from V and 4 from J, leaving 14 bases between them. Written as DNA, the CDR3 is TGCAGTGCTGGACGAGGGGGGAGTAATGAAAAACTGTTTTTT. Translation: CSAGRGGSNEKLFF.

This clonotype was seen ten or more times. CDR3 sequence (DNA): TGCAGTGCTAGTTTGCTAGCTTGGAATGAGCAGTTCTTC. Protein product: CSASLLAWNEQFF. This chain links TRBV20-1 with TRBJ2-1, with D possibly being TRBD2 (5 bases). Per the germline V gene, CDR1 is DFQATT and CDR2 is SNEGSKA (reference sequence). With 3 bases removed from V and 7 bases from J, the gap between germline ends came to 13 bases. CDR3 length: 13 residues.

This clonotype has ten or more counts. The V and J genes are TRBV28 and TRBJ2-1; a weak D match, TRBD2 (5 bases). The CDR3 runs to 16 residues. Germline lookup yields CDR1 MDHEN and CDR2 SYDVKM. V was shortened by 5 bases and J by 2 bases, with 16 bases between the two germline ends. Written as DNA, the CDR3 is TGTGCCAGCAGTCCATTGGGGAGACGAACCTACAATGAGCAGTTCTTC. This sequence encodes CASSPLGRRTYNEQFF.

The CDR3 here is CASSKSPRGYGANVLTF. DNA of the CDR3: TGTGCCAGCAGTAAATCCCCCCGGGGCTATGGGGCCAACGTCCTGACTTTC. The rearrangement links TRBV27 to TRBJ2-6; D assignment may be TRBD1 or TRBD2 (5 bases each). Germline CDR1 is MNHEY and CDR2 is SMNVEV (reference sequence). Between the trimmed V and J ends, which lost 5 bases and 3 bases, there was a span of 17 bases. The CDR3 length is 17 residues.

This rearrangement joins TRBV28 to TRBJ1-2; D is perhaps TRBD1 (5 bases). Looked up from germline, CDR1 is MDHEN and CDR2 is SYDVKM. This CDR3 region has 13 residues. Trimming took 6 bases from V and 2 from J, leaving 10 bases between them. CDR3 in amino acids: CASRGLVNYGYTF. DNA for the CDR3: TGTGCCAGCAGGGGACTGGTAAACTATGGCTACACCTTC.

This chain's CDR3 is CASSLWGGGATNEKLFF. CDR3 DNA sequence: TGTGCCAGCAGTTTATGGGGGGGAGGGGCAACTAATGAAAAACTGTTTTTT. The chain joins TRBV12-3 or TRBV12-4 to TRBJ1-4; D may be TRBD1 (5 bases). V was pared by 2 bases and J by 0 bases, with 13 bases between. The length of the CDR3 is 17 residues.

This sequence joins TRBV4-1 and TRBJ2-7, with D unclear. The germline gives CDR1 MGHRA, CDR2 YSYEKL. V was cut by 0 bases and J by 2 bases, with 5 bases left in between. The CDR3 is 13 amino acids. The CDR3 DNA reads TGCGCCAGCAGCCAAGAGGGCCCCTACGAGCAGTACTTC. This encodes CASSQEGPYEQYF.

A few counts support this clonotype. The chain employs TRBV27 and TRBJ2-1; D gene unclear. Germline V gives CDR1 MNHEY, CDR2 SMNVEV (reference sequence). V was clipped by 4 bases and J by 5 bases, with 12 bases between them. The CDR3 is made up of 14 amino acids. CDR3 bases: TGTGCCAGCAGTTGGGCTAGTGGGAACAATGAGCAGTTCTTC. Translated: CASSWASGNNEQFF.

This clonotype was seen ten or more times. This chain connects TRBV2 to TRBJ1-5, with 8 bases aligning to TRBD1. CDR3 length equals 16 residues. CDR1 is SNHLY, CDR2 FYNNEI, per germline. The V and J ends lost 6 bases and 1 base, in that order; junction bases with no gene match: 8. The CDR3 DNA reads TGTGCCAGCAGCTCCAGGGGGCGCGTGAGCAATCAGCCCCAGCATTTT. Its translation: CASSSRGRVSNQPQHF.

This clonotype was recorded at least ten times. A junction end diverges from the germline sequence, so it may reflect a read error. CDR3: CASRLGQNNEQFF. CDR3 bases: TGCGCCAGCAGGTTGGGACAGAACAATGAGCAGTTCTTC. The chain links TRBV5-1 to TRBJ2-1; 7 positions agree with TRBD1. In germline, CDR1 is SGHRS, CDR2 YFSETQ. The CDR3 length is 13 residues. Filled out from reference TRBV5-1 and TRBJ2-1, the complete variable domain reads KAGVTQTPRYLIKTRGQQVTLSCSPISGHRSVSWYQQTPGQGLQFLFEYFSETQRNKGNFPGRFSGRQFSNSRSEMNVSTLELGDSALYLCASRLGQNNEQFFGPGTRLTVL.

In this sample, this clonotype turned up many times. The chain uses TRBV15 and TRBJ1-3; D may be TRBD1 (6 bases). V was pared by 1 base and J by 0 bases, with 10 bases between. Germline-derived CDR1 and CDR2 are LNHNV and YYDKDF (reference sequence). This CDR3 is 16 amino acids long. This chain's CDR3 is CATSRGTGSSGNTIYF. The CDR3 DNA is TGTGCCACCAGCAGAGGTACAGGGAGCTCTGGAAACACCATATATTTT.

The gene calls are TRBV9 and TRBJ2-5; D may be TRBD2 (5 bases). The CDR3 extends over 13 amino acids. Between the trimmed V and J ends, which lost 0 bases and 10 bases, there was a span of 13 bases. The germline V gene has CDR1 SGDLS and CDR2 YYNGEE. This CDR3 is CASSVGRGGGQYF. CDR3 in DNA: TGTGCCAGCAGCGTAGGGAGAGGAGGAGGCCAGTACTTC.

This clonotype was recorded many times. The chain is built from TRBV6-5 and TRBJ2-1; D is perhaps TRBD2 (5 bases). CDR1 is MNHEY and CDR2 is SVGAGI in the germline V gene. Trimming left V 2 bases short and J 4 bases short, with 18 bases between. The CDR3 totals 17 residues. The CDR3 protein is CASSYTYSARAYNEQFF. Written as DNA, the CDR3 is TGTGCCAGCAGTTACACATATTCGGCGAGGGCGTACAATGAGCAGTTCTTC.

This clonotype was observed at least ten times. The CDR3 reads CSAGGGSGADTQYF. CDR3 DNA sequence: TGCAGTGCTGGGGGCGGGAGTGGAGCAGATACGCAGTATTTT. The chain recombines TRBV20-1 with TRBJ2-3, with a tentative D call TRBD2 (7 bases). The germline V gene has CDR1 DFQATT and CDR2 SNEGSKA (reference sequence). V lost 5 bases to trimming and J lost 4 bases, with 16 bases between them. The CDR3 loop spans 14 amino acids.

This clonotype was seen repeatedly, ten times or more. This chain joins TRBV30 and TRBJ1-2; TRBD1 matches at 8 bases. Looked up from germline, CDR1 is GTSNPN and CDR2 is SVGIG (reference sequence). The CDR3 is 15 amino acids. V trimming: 0 bases; J trimming: 8 bases; junction bases outside the gene matches: 11. The CDR3 sequence: CAWSVGTGGIWGYTF. CDR3 nucleotide sequence: TGTGCCTGGAGTGTAGGAACAGGGGGTATATGGGGCTACACCTTC.

Many counts were recorded for this clonotype. This chain joins TRBV20-1 and TRBJ2-7; D is perhaps TRBD2 (5 bases). Trimming left V 4 bases short and J 2 bases short, with 12 bases between. This CDR3 contains 13 residues. Germline V CDR1 and CDR2: DFQATT, SNEGSKA (reference sequence). Written as DNA, the CDR3 is TGCAGTGCTACCCGGGATTCAACCTACGAGCAGTACTTC. This codes for CSATRDSTYEQYF.

The chain carries TRBV6-1 and TRBJ2-7, with a possible D match to TRBD2 (6 bases). The germline V gene encodes CDR1 MNHNS and CDR2 SASEGT. This CDR3 contains 14 residues. Trimming removed 6 bases at V and 3 bases at J, with 15 bases between. The CDR3 loop reads CASRPREWSYEQYV. CDR3 DNA: TGTGCCAGCAGGCCACGGGAGTGGAGCTACGAGCAGTACGTC.

This clonotype was seen many times. The chain carries TRBV6-1 and TRBJ2-7, with unresolved D. V was clipped by 5 bases and J by 5 bases, with 4 bases between them. The CDR3 contains 10 residues. Germline V CDR1 and CDR2: MNHNS, SASEGT. CDR3 in DNA: TGTGCCAGCAGTTATAACGAGCAGTACTTC. Translated, it gives CASSYNEQYF.